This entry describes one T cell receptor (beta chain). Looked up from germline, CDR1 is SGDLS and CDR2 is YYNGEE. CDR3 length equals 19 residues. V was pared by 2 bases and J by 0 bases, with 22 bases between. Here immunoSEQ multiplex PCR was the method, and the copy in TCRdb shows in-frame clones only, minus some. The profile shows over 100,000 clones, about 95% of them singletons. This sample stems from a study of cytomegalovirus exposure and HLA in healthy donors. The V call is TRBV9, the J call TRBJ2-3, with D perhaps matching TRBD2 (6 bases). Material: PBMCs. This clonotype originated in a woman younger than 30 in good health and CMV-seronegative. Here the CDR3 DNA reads TGTGCCAGCAGCGTCGCGGGGAGAGAGGTTAGATCTAGCACAGATACGCAGTATTTT. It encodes CASSVAGREVRSSTDTQYF. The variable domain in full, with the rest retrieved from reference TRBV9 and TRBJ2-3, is DSGVTQTPKHLITATGQRVTLRCSPRSGDLSVYWYQQSLDQGLQFLIQYYNGEERAKGNILERFSAQQFPDLHSELNLSSLELGDSALYFCASSVAGREVRSSTDTQYFGPGTRLTVL.